This T cell receptor beta chain is from a study of circulating CD8 cells and anti-PD-1 response in melanoma. Study as a whole: Response groups: complete/partial responders versus stable/progressive non-responders. Study-level points and caveats: Clonotype sharing was highest between DPOS and TIGIT subsets. Patients included both untreated and previously treated individuals. Tumor reactivity was tested by peptide assays on expanded sorted subsets.

The ends lost 4 bases at V and 6 bases at J; junction bases unmatched: 9. Germline V gene lookup returns CDR1 SGHTA and CDR2 FQGTGA. The CDR3 is 15 amino acids. As concerns this clonotype: Antigen: not known.

Each library started from about 15 ng of total RNA using the QIAseq Immune Repertoire TCR panel. TCRdb reprocessed the reads with MiXCR, giving one entry per CDR3 protein. The table lists 530 or so distinct CDR3 sequences, approximately 10% of them singletons, with roughly 12% in the top ten. From live CD3+CD8+TCRalphabeta+ cells, four PD-1 and/or TIGIT subsets were sorted. The origin of this receptor is a human donor with melanoma. The rearrangement links TRBV7-3 to TRBJ2-3, with 8 nucleotides matching TRBD2. The starting material was CD8+ T cells from PBMCs, obtained at baseline or after one month of anti-PD-1 therapy (not recorded which). CDR3 in DNA: TGTGCCAGCAGCTCTCTTGGCGGGGGGCCTGATACGCAGTATTTT. Its protein product is CASSSLGGGPDTQYF.